A selection of T cell receptor beta chains follows, all from one sample in a study of CD8 T cells in ankylosing spondylitis. From the 5' RACE reads, TCRdb called clonotypes with MiXCR, one entry per CDR3 protein. This table holds about 800,000 distinct CDR3 sequences, roughly 12% found once. The sequenced sample was blood, either unsorted or a sorted T cell fraction (not recorded which). These receptors all stem from a male donor with ankylosing spondylitis. Both conserved end residues are part of each CDR3. Clone sizes are given selectively: once, few, many, or a class where the clone is expanded.

J gene: TRBJ2-1
V gene: TRBV20-1
CDR3 length: 13
clone size: many
CDR3 protein: CSAPTSSTGSRFF

J gene: TRBJ2-2
V gene: TRBV5-1
CDR3 length: 14
clone size: NA
CDR3 protein: CASRTTGVTGELFF

J gene: TRBJ2-5
V gene: TRBV29-1
CDR3 length: 14
clone size: many
CDR3 protein: CSAGQPRQEETQYF

J gene: TRBJ2-1
V gene: TRBV6-1
CDR3 length: 16
clone size: NA
CDR3 protein: CASSDVSGSAYNEQFF

J gene: TRBJ2-7
V gene: TRBV5-1
CDR3 length: 15
clone size: NA
CDR3 protein: CASSLEVKGADEQYF

J gene: TRBJ2-6
V gene: TRBV11-1
CDR3 length: 18
clone size: NA
CDR3 protein: CASSFLTGWISGANVLTF

J gene: TRBJ2-3
V gene: TRBV25-1
CDR3 length: 15
clone size: few
CDR3 protein: CASGWTDSSRDTQYF

J gene: TRBJ2-1
V gene: TRBV11-2
CDR3 length: 20
clone size: NA
CDR3 protein: CASSPRTETRTSGASNEQFF

J gene: TRBJ2-6
V gene: TRBV7-2
CDR3 length: 17
clone size: NA
CDR3 protein: CASSLAVRSSGANVLTF

J gene: TRBJ1-2
V gene: TRBV6-4
CDR3 length: 13
clone size: NA
CDR3 protein: CASSSHFDYGYTF

J gene: TRBJ2-7
V gene: TRBV7-9
CDR3 length: 15
clone size: few
CDR3 protein: CASSTTDFRSYEQYF

J gene: TRBJ2-2
V gene: TRBV7-3
CDR3 length: 13
clone size: few
CDR3 protein: CASRPGSVGELFF

J gene: TRBJ2-1
V gene: TRBV5-4
CDR3 length: 13
clone size: NA
CDR3 protein: CASSLARGYEQFF

J gene: TRBJ2-1
V gene: TRBV7-8
CDR3 length: 17
clone size: many
CDR3 protein: CASSLFPRSGSSDEQFF

J gene: TRBJ1-2
V gene: TRBV6-1
CDR3 length: 14
clone size: few
CDR3 protein: CASSRTTQQYGYTF

J gene: TRBJ1-3
V gene: TRBV11-3
CDR3 length: 12
clone size: NA
CDR3 protein: CASSQGGNTIYF

J gene: TRBJ2-1
V gene: TRBV12-3/TRBV12-4
CDR3 length: 15
clone size: NA
CDR3 protein: CASRSIGGSYNEQFF

J gene: TRBJ2-3
V gene: TRBV10-3
CDR3 length: 14
clone size: few
CDR3 protein: CAISGTGPADTQYF

J gene: TRBJ2-1
V gene: TRBV20-1
CDR3 length: 14
clone size: few
CDR3 protein: CSARRAGKVNGQFF

J gene: TRBJ1-6
V gene: TRBV7-8
CDR3 length: 15
clone size: few
CDR3 protein: CASSDRTAYNSPLHF

J gene: TRBJ2-4
V gene: TRBV6-5
CDR3 length: 12
clone size: NA
CDR3 protein: CASSYSEFSWYF

J gene: TRBJ2-7
V gene: TRBV12-3/TRBV12-4
CDR3 length: 14
clone size: NA
CDR3 protein: CASSPRAVPNEQYF

J gene: TRBJ1-5
V gene: TRBV7-2
CDR3 length: 15
clone size: few
CDR3 protein: CASSGGSEGNQPQHF

J gene: TRBJ2-1
V gene: TRBV5-1
CDR3 length: 13
clone size: many
CDR3 protein: CASSFTSGNEQFF

J gene: TRBJ2-4
V gene: TRBV6-5
CDR3 length: 14
clone size: few
CDR3 protein: CASSYQVSGGIQYF

J gene: TRBJ2-7
V gene: TRBV20-1
CDR3 length: 14
clone size: few
CDR3 protein: CSARRLAATYEQYF

J gene: TRBJ2-7
V gene: TRBV21-1
CDR3 length: 13
clone size: once
CDR3 protein: CASSNGPGTEQYF

J gene: TRBJ2-2
V gene: TRBV4-1
CDR3 length: 18
clone size: few
CDR3 protein: CASSPIKLAGGRTGELFF

J gene: TRBJ2-1
V gene: TRBV3-1
CDR3 length: 16
clone size: NA
CDR3 protein: CASSQAGDREYNEQFF

J gene: TRBJ2-2
V gene: TRBV7-9
CDR3 length: 11
clone size: NA
CDR3 protein: CASSVFGELFF

J gene: TRBJ2-7
V gene: TRBV6-5
CDR3 length: 15
clone size: many
CDR3 protein: CASSYSGLSSYEQYF

J gene: TRBJ1-5
V gene: TRBV5-1
CDR3 length: 15
clone size: many
CDR3 protein: CASSLGANSNQPQHF

J gene: TRBJ1-1
V gene: TRBV5-1
CDR3 length: 14
clone size: few
CDR3 protein: CASSLYPGQGKAFF

J gene: TRBJ2-7
V gene: TRBV20-1
CDR3 length: 13
clone size: NA
CDR3 protein: CSVPTSGLVEQYF

J gene: TRBJ2-4
V gene: TRBV2
CDR3 length: 14
clone size: few
CDR3 protein: CASMSRANENIQYF

J gene: TRBJ2-7
V gene: TRBV6-2/TRBV6-3
CDR3 length: 11
clone size: NA
CDR3 protein: CASSDWYEQYF

J gene: TRBJ1-4
V gene: TRBV29-1
CDR3 length: 13
clone size: NA
CDR3 protein: CSVGRAFNEKLFF